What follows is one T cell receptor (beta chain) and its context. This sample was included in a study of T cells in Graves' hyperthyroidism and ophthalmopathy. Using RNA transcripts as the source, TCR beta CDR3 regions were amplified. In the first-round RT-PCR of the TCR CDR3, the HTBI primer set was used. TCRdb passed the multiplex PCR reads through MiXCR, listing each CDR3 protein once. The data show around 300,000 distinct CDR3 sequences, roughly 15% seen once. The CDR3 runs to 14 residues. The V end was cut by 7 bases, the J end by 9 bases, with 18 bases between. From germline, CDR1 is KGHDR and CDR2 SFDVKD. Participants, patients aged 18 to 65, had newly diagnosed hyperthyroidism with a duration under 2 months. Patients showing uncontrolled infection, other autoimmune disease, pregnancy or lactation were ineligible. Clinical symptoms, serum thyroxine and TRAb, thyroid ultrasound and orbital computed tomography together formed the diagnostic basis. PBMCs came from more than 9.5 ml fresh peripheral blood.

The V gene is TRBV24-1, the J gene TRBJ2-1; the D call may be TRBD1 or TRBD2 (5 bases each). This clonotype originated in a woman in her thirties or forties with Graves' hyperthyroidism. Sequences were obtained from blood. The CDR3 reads CATRARAGDGEQFF. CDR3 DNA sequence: TGTGCCACCAGGGCTCGAGCTGGGGACGGTGAGCAGTTCTTC.